These 4 T cell receptor beta chains originate from one sample sequenced in a study of blood T cell repertoires in COVID-19. Here immunoSEQ multiplex PCR was the method, and the copy in TCRdb shows in-frame clones only, minus some. Among around 380,000 clones listed, 81% were seen once. The specimen was peripheral blood. Every receptor here comes from a human donor with acute or convalescent COVID-19. The donor label of this sample is uncertain.

This sequence joins TRBV2 and TRBJ1-2, with D hard to call. From germline, CDR1 is SNHLY and CDR2 FYNNEI. V lost 3 bases and J lost 8, with 16 bases in between. This CDR3 comprises 14 residues. CDR3 DNA: TGTGCCAGCAGTGATCTGGAACCCCTGAGGGGCTACACCTTC. Protein product: CASSDLEPLRGYTF.

This chain uses TRBV30 with TRBJ1-1; TRBD1 matches 8 bases. Germline values: CDR1 GTSNPN, CDR2 SVGIG (reference sequence). The CDR3 contains 13 residues. Trimming removed 8 bases from V and 1 base from J; junction bases left unmatched: 6. CDR3 protein: CAAWDRTNTEAFF. The DNA of the CDR3 is TGTGCCGCCTGGGACAGGACGAACACTGAAGCTTTCTTT.

This chain uses TRBV7-2 with TRBJ1-2; tentatively, D is TRBD1 (5 bases). Germline loops: CDR1 SGHTA, CDR2 FQGNSA. The CDR3 is made up of 14 amino acids. Trimming stripped 2 bases from V and 6 bases from J, with 13 bases between. In DNA form, the CDR3 reads TGTGCCAGCAGCTTACAGGGTAGGAGTCATGGCTACACCTTC. It encodes CASSLQGRSHGYTF.

V usage is TRBV19 and J usage is TRBJ1-2; TRBD1 aligns across 9 bases. The CDR3 totals 17 residues. V lost 5 bases, J lost 4 bases, and 14 bases stayed unmatched. Germline-derived CDR1 and CDR2 are LNHDA and SQIVND (reference sequence). Here the CDR3 reads CASSVGQGRYRAYGYTF. The CDR3 DNA reads TGTGCCAGTAGTGTAGGACAGGGGCGATACCGGGCCTATGGCTACACCTTC.